This paragraph covers one T cell receptor (beta chain) sequence. Its antigen remains undetermined. No clone much larger than this one lies a single base away; base qualities are absent. Preparation of the library involved 5' RACE. Reads for this sample came from an Illumina HiSeq 2500. The second PCR ran for roughly 7 to 12 cycles and used a J-beta primer mix along with a sample-barcoded 5' primer. Each TCR beta cDNA molecule received a unique molecular identifier from a template-switch 5' adaptor carrying 12 random nucleotides. Each sample yielded at least 3 million CDR3-containing paired-end reads. First-strand cDNA was synthesized from all RNA with the Mint cDNA synthesis kit, primed by a TRBC-specific oligonucleotide. After uracil-DNA glycosylase treatment, a first 18-cycle PCR used universal primers M1SS and BC2_uni_R on all cDNA. As for the authors' bioinformatics: Each sample was normalized by randomly selecting 1 million high-quality reads, each carrying a distinct molecular identifier. Instead of being binned into consensus sequences, reads with shared molecular identifiers were discarded. MiTCR, run with a Q25 quality threshold and the strictest error-elimination algorithm, handled CDR3 identification, clonotype clustering and error correction. Lower-bound total TCR beta diversity was estimated with a nonparametric unseen species model using Euler transformation. TCRdb trimmed public reads at Q25 via fastp, called clones via MiXCR and kept in-frame beta chains. Records with the same CDR3 protein are collapsed into one entry carrying the most frequent genes and DNA. The V and J calls, along with clone size, are taken from TCRdb and not from the paper's own processing. The table for this sample lists some 1.7 million distinct CDR3 sequences; roughly 27% of them were counted only once. Together, the top ten hold roughly 8% of the sample.

Via the germline V gene, CDR1 is SGHAT and CDR2 FQNNGV. The CDR3 contains 16 residues, cysteine and phenylalanine counted. The retained sequence is limited to the CDR3, 48 bases, with the frame set at the first base. V is trimmed back by 5 bases and J by 1 base, and the junction contains 10 bases that no gene match accounts for. The donors were 40 or so Caucasian individuals from Russia, aged roughly 6 to 100 years, who were systemically healthy. Each donor gave 8 to 10 milliliters of peripheral blood, drawn into EDTA-treated Vacutainer tubes. Ficoll-Paque density-gradient centrifugation was used to isolate PBMCs, with at least 6 million per sample. Trizol reagent was used to extract total RNA from the PBMCs, yielding at least 5 micrograms per sample. The percentages of naive CD45RAhigh/CD27high T cells were determined by flow cytometry on a PBMC aliquot from every donor. These data come from a study of blood T cells in healthy people across ages (dated by TCRdb to the mid-2010s). Study-wide context: Template switching captured roughly one uniquely barcoded TCR beta cDNA molecule per two T cells in model experiments. Using deep sequencing normalized with unique cDNA molecular identifiers, the study measured how TCR beta repertoire diversity changes with age. Using the same blood draw, the study looked at two additional independent replicas of 1 million unique cDNA reads for two donors, one aged 18 to 30 and the other aged 80 or older. Donors were grouped into four age groups: young (average 16 years), middle-aged (around 39), aged (62) and long-lived (about 89). Donors of different ages were randomly distributed across sequencing lanes to avoid experimental bias.

What the study reported, not specific to this receptor: Because profiling used bulk unsorted PBMCs, naive and antigen-experienced compartments could not be compared conclusively. Compared with the aged group, more naive CD4+ T cells, fewer expanded clones and increased TCR diversity were shown by the long-lived group, suggesting age selection. Observed TCR beta diversity per million T cells fell roughly linearly with age, and a significant reduction was already apparent by age around 44. The CMV infection status of donors was not known, potentially confounding age-related changes in expanded clonotypes. Observed TCR beta diversity correlated strongly with the percentage of naive T cells measured by flow cytometry. Estimates of total diversity based on one million sequenced T cells were considered lower bounds and underestimates.

The sequence joins TRBV11-2 to TRBJ2-5, with TRBD2 matching 7 junction bases. This TCR came from a woman younger than 45 in good health. The sample consisted of blood. The DNA sequence is given as TGTGCCAGCAGCCGGACGGGAGGTCCCTTCCAAGAGACCCAGTACTTC. Translated, it reads CASSRTGGPFQETQYF. This CDR3, with the reference TRBV11-2 and TRBJ2-5 proteins standing in past its ends, gives the full variable domain EAGVAQSPRYKIIEKRQSVAFWCNPISGHATLYWYQQILGQGPKLLIQFQNNGVVDDSQLPKDRFSAERLKGVDSTLKIQPAKLEDSAVYLCASSRTGGPFQETQYFGPGTRLLVL.